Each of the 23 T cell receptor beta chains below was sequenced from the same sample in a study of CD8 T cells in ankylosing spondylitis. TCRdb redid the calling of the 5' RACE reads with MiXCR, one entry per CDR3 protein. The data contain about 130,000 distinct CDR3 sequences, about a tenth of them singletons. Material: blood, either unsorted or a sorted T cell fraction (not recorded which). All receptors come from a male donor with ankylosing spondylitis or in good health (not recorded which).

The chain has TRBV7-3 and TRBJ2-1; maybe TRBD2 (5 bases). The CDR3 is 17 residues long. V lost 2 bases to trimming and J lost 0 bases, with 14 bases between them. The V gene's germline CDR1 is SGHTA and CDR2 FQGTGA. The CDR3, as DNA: TGTGCCAGCAGCTTATTCCCCGCTGCGGGCTCCTACAATGAGCAGTTCTTC. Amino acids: CASSLFPAAGSYNEQFF.

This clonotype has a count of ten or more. In DNA form, the CDR3 reads TGTGCCAGCAGTGAGGACAGCATCTATGGCTACACCTTC. It yields the protein CASSEDSIYGYTF. This chain uses TRBV6-1 with TRBJ1-2, with D perhaps TRBD1 (6 bases). CDR3 size: 13 residues. CDR1 is MNHNS and CDR2 is SASEGT in the germline V gene. V was clipped by 3 bases and J by 4 bases, with 9 bases between them.

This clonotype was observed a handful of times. CDR3 amino acids: CASSSGSYTDTQYF. For the CDR3, the DNA is TGCGCCAGCAGCTCAGGGTCTTATACAGATACGCAGTATTTT. The chain is built from TRBV5-1 and TRBJ2-3; TRBD1 might be the D (5 bases). This CDR3 contains 14 residues. Germline V gene lookup returns CDR1 SGHRS and CDR2 YFSETQ. V lost 3 bases, J lost 3 bases, and 11 bases lay in between.

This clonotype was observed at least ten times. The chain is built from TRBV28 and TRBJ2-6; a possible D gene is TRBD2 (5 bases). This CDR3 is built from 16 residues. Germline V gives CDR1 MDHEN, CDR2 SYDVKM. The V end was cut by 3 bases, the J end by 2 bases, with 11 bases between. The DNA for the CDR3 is TGTGCCAGCAGTTTTCCTCTAGCACCTGGGGCCAACGTCCTGACTTTC. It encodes CASSFPLAPGANVLTF.

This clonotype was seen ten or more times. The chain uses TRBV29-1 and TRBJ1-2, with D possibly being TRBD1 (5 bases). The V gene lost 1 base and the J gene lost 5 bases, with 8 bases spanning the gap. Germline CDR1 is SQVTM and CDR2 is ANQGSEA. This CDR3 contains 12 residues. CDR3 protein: CSVEGGRYGYTF. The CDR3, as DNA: TGCAGCGTTGAAGGGGGCAGGTATGGCTACACCTTC.

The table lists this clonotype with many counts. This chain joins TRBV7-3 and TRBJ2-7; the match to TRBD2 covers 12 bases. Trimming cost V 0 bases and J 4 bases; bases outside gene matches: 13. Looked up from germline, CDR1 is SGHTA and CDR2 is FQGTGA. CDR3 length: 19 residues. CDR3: CASSLTLVGLAGRSYEQYF. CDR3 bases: TGTGCCAGCAGCTTAACGTTAGTAGGACTAGCGGGAAGGAGTTACGAGCAGTACTTC.

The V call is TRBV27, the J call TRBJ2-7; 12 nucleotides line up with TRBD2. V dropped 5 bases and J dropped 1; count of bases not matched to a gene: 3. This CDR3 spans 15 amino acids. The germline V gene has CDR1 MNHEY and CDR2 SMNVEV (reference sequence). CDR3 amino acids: CASSITSGRSYEQYF. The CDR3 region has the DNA TGTGCCAGCAGTATCACTAGCGGGAGGTCCTACGAGCAGTACTTC.

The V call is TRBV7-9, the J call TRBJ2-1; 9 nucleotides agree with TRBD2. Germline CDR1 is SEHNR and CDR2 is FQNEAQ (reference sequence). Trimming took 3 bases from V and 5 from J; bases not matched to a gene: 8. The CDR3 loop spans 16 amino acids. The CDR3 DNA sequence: TGTGCCAGCAGCTTTTCTGGTAGCGGGAGAAACAATGAGCAGTTCTTC. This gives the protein CASSFSGSGRNNEQFF. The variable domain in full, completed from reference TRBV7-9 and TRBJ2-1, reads DTGVSQNPRHKITKRGQNVTFRCDPISEHNRLYWYRQTLGQGPEFLTYFQNEAQLEKSRLLSDRFSAERPKGSFSTLEIQRTEQGDSAMYLCASSFSGSGRNNEQFFGPGTRLTVL.

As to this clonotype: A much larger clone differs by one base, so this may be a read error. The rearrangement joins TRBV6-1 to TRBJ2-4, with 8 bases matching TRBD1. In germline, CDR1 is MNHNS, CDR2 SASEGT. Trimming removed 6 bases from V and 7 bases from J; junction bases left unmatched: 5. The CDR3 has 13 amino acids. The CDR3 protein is CASRDRENNIQYF. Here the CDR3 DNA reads TGTGCCAGCAGGGACAGGGAAAATAACATTCAGTACTTC.

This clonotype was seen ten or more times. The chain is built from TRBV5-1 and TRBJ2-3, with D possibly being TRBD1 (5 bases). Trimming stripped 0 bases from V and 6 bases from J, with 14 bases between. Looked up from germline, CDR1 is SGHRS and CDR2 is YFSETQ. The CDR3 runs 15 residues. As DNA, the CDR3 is TGCGCCAGCAGCTTGGAGACAGCCCTCGGGGATACGCAGTATTTT. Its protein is CASSLETALGDTQYF. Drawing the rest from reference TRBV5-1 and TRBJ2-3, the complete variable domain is KAGVTQTPRYLIKTRGQQVTLSCSPISGHRSVSWYQQTPGQGLQFLFEYFSETQRNKGNFPGRFSGRQFSNSRSEMNVSTLELGDSALYLCASSLETALGDTQYFGPGTRLTVL.

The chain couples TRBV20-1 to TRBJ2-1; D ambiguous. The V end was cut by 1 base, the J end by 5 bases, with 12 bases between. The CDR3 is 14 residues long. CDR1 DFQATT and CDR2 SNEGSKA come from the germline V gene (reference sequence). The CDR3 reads CSARGDGRHNEQFF. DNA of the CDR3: TGCAGTGCTAGAGGAGATGGGCGGCACAATGAGCAGTTCTTC.

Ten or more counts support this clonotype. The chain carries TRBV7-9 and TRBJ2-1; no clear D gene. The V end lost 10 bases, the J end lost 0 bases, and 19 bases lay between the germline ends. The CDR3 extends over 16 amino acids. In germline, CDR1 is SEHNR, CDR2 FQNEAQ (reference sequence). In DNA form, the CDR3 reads TGTGCCACCAACCCTTTGCTTGGGCCCTCCTACAATGAGCAGTTCTTC. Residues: CATNPLLGPSYNEQFF.

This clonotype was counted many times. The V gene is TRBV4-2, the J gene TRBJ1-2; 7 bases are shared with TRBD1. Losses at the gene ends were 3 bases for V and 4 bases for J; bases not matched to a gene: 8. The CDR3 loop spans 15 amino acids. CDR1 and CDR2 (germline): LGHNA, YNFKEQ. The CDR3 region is CASSQPGQSSYGYTF. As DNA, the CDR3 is TGTGCCAGCAGCCAGCCGGGACAGTCTTCCTATGGCTACACCTTC.

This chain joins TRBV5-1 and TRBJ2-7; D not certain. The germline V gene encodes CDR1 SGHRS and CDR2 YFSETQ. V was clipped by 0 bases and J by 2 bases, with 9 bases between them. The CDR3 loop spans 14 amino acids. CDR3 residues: CASSLDAGAYEQYF. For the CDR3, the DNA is TGCGCCAGCAGCTTGGACGCAGGAGCCTACGAGCAGTACTTC. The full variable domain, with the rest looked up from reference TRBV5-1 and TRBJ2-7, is KAGVTQTPRYLIKTRGQQVTLSCSPISGHRSVSWYQQTPGQGLQFLFEYFSETQRNKGNFPGRFSGRQFSNSRSEMNVSTLELGDSALYLCASSLDAGAYEQYFGPGTRLTVT.

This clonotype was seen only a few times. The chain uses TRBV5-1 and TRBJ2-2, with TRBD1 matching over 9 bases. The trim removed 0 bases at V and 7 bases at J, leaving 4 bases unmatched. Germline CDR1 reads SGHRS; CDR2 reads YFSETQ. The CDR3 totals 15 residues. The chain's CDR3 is CASSLEQGAVGELFF. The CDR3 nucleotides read TGCGCCAGCAGCTTGGAACAGGGGGCCGTCGGGGAGCTGTTTTTT.

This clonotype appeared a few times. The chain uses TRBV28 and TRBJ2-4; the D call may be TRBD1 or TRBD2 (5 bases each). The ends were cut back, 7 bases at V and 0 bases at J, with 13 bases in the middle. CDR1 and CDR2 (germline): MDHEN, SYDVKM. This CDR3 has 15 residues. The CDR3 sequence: CASTRMGTAKNIQYF. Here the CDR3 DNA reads TGTGCCAGCACCAGGATGGGGACAGCCAAAAACATTCAGTACTTC.

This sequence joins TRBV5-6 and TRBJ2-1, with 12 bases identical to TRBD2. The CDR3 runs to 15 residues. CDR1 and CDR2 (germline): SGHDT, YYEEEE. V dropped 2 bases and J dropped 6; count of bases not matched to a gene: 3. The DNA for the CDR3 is TGTGCCAGCAGCTTACTAGCGGGAGGTACCAATGAGCAGTTCTTC. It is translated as CASSLLAGGTNEQFF.

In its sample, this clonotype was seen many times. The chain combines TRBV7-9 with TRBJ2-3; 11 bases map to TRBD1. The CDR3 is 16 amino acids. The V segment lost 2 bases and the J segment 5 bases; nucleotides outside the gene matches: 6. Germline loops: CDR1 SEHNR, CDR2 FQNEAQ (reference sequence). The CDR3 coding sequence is TGTGCCAGCAGCTTATATTCCGGGACAGGGGGAGATACGCAGTATTTT. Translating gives CASSLYSGTGGDTQYF.

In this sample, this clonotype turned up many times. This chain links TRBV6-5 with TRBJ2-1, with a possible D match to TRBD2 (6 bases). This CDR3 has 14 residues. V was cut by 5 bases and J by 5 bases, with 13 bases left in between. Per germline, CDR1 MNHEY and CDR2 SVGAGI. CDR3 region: CASSILAQDNEQFF. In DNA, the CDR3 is TGTGCCAGCAGTATACTAGCCCAGGACAATGAGCAGTTCTTC.

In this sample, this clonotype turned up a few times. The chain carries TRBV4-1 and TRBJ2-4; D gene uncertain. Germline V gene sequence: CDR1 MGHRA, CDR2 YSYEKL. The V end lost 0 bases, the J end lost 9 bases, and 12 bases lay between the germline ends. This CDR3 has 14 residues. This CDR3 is CASSQDLGIGIQYF. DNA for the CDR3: TGCGCCAGCAGCCAAGATCTGGGCATCGGCATTCAGTACTTC.

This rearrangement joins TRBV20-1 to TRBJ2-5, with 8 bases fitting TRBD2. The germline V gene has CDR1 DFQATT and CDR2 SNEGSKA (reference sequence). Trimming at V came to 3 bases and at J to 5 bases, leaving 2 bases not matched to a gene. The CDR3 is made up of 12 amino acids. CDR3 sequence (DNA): TGCAGTGCTAGCGGGAGGGCCGAGACCCAGTACTTC. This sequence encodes CSASGRAETQYF.

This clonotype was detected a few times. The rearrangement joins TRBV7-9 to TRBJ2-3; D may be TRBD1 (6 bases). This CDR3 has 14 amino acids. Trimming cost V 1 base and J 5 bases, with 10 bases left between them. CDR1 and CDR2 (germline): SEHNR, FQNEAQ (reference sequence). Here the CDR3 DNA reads TGTGCCAGCAGCTTAGTAGGGGGACAAGATACGCAGTATTTT. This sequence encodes CASSLVGGQDTQYF.

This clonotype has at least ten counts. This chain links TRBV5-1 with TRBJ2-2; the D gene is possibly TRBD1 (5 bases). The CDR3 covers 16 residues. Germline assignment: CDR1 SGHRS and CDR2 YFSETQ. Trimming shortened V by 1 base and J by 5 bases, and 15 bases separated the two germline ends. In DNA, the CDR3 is TGCGCCAGCAGCTTGAACTACAGGCCCGTAACCGGGGAGCTGTTTTTT. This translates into CASSLNYRPVTGELFF.